The 27 T cell receptor beta chains presented below share a single source sample, sequenced in a study of blood T cell repertoires in COVID-19. Clones were read by immunoSEQ multiplex PCR, and TCRdb kept only the in-frame ones, dropping some. This sample yields 350,000 to 450,000 clones, of which around 84% are seen a single time; 3% belongs to the top ten. The sequencing input was peripheral blood. The receptor set was obtained from a human donor in a cohort sampled during active COVID-19.

The chain has TRBV4-1 and TRBJ2-3, with D unclear. V lost 4 bases and J lost 0, with 8 bases in between. CDR1 is MGHRA and CDR2 is YSYEKL in the germline V gene. This CDR3 has 14 amino acids. The CDR3 DNA sequence: TGCGCCAGCAGCCTCCACTCAAGCACAGATACGCAGTATTTT. Protein sequence: CASSLHSSTDTQYF.

This clone was recorded only once. This sequence joins TRBV11-2 and TRBJ2-1, with D possibly TRBD2 on 6 matching bases. The CDR3 extends over 14 amino acids. V was shortened by 6 bases and J by 6 bases, with 15 bases between the two germline ends. Germline values: CDR1 SGHAT, CDR2 FQNNGV. This CDR3 reads CASSTGAGLNEQFF. The CDR3 DNA reads as TGTGCCAGCAGTACAGGCGCGGGGCTCAATGAGCAGTTCTTC.

The CDR3 DNA is TGTGCCAGTAGTCCCCAACTAGCGGGGTCCGCTGGGGCCAACGTCCTGACTTTC. The encoded protein is CASSPQLAGSAGANVLTF. V gene TRBV19 combines with J gene TRBJ2-6; 10 positions match TRBD2. V gave up 5 bases and J gave up 2 bases; unmatched junction bases: 9. Germline CDR1 is LNHDA and CDR2 is SQIVND (reference sequence). This CDR3 comprises 18 residues.

This sequence joins TRBV30 and TRBJ2-7; D remains unclear. From germline, CDR1 is GTSNPN and CDR2 SVGIG (reference sequence). V was shortened by 2 bases and J by 5 bases, with 13 bases between the two germline ends. The CDR3 has 13 amino acids. CDR3 residues: CAWSPVSANEQYF. The CDR3 DNA reads TGTGCCTGGAGTCCAGTCTCTGCCAACGAGCAGTACTTC.

In the case of this clone: Other DNA sequences from this sample encode an identical CDR3 as well. V usage is TRBV7-9 and J usage is TRBJ2-7; perhaps TRBD2 as D (6 bases). Germline loops: CDR1 SEHNR, CDR2 FQNEAQ (reference sequence). This CDR3 spans 12 amino acids. V was clipped by 3 bases and J by 6 bases, with 9 bases between them. The DNA for the CDR3 is TGTGCCAGCAGCTTCTCCGGGGGCGAGCAGTACTTC. Translated, it gives CASSFSGGEQYF.

The chain combines TRBV9 with TRBJ1-2; TRBD1 might be the D (6 bases). This CDR3 region has 13 residues. Germline CDR1 reads SGDLS; CDR2 reads YYNGEE. V lost 4 bases, J lost 8 bases, and 15 bases lay in between. The CDR3 reads CASSRSAGAGYTF. The CDR3 DNA is TGTGCCAGCAGCAGGAGCGCAGGGGCCGGCTACACCTTC.

V gene TRBV9 combines with J gene TRBJ2-5, with 11 bases that match TRBD2. This CDR3 comprises 15 residues. Losses at the gene ends were 5 bases for V and 1 base for J; bases not matched to a gene: 4. Germline CDR1 is SGDLS and CDR2 is YYNGEE. CDR3 in DNA: TGTGCCAGCAGTGCCGGACTAGCGGGCCAAGAGACCCAGTACTTC. This codes for CASSAGLAGQETQYF.

This rearrangement joins TRBV30 to TRBJ2-7, with TRBD1 matching 8 bases. This CDR3 comprises 13 residues. Germline trimming cut 3 bases from V and 3 bases from J; bases unmatched to any gene: 4. CDR1 is GTSNPN, CDR2 SVGIG, per germline (reference sequence). The CDR3 DNA follows: TGTGCCTGGAGCCTAACAGGGGGCTACGAGCAGTACTTC. Its protein is CAWSLTGGYEQYF.

With regard to this clone: Other DNA variants within this sample encode the same CDR3. This chain uses TRBV5-6 with TRBJ1-1; no definite D call. Germline loops: CDR1 SGHDT, CDR2 YYEEEE. There are 13 residues in the CDR3. V was trimmed by 1 base and J by 1 base, leaving 5 bases between them. The CDR3 region has the DNA TGTGCCAGCAGCTTGACGGGGAACACTGAAGCTTTCTTT. It translates to CASSLTGNTEAFF.

This clone has a single count. This chain uses TRBV7-9 with TRBJ2-2; 7 bases match TRBD1. There are 16 residues in the CDR3. CDR1 and CDR2 from the germline V gene are SEHNR and FQNEAQ (reference sequence). V gave up 5 bases and J gave up 1 base; unmatched junction bases: 7. This CDR3 is CASSRRGTVNTGELFF. CDR3 bases: TGTGCCAGCAGCCGGCGAGGGACAGTGAACACCGGGGAGCTGTTTTTT.

J is TRBJ2-7 and V is TRBV2; TRBD1 matches 8 bases. Germline V lookup: CDR1 SNHLY, CDR2 FYNNEI. CDR3 length equals 15 residues. J was trimmed by 5 bases and V by 6 bases; bases with no gene match: 12. CDR3 nucleotide sequence: TGTGCCAGCAGCGAGAGACAGGGGCCCCGGAACGAGCAGTACTTC. Translation gives CASSERQGPRNEQYF.

The gene calls are TRBV13 and TRBJ2-1; 12 nucleotides match TRBD2. The CDR3 loop spans 18 amino acids. The germline V gene has CDR1 PRHDT and CDR2 FYEKMQ (reference sequence). The ends lost 2 bases at V and 7 bases at J; junction bases unmatched: 12. The CDR3 DNA reads TGTGCCAGCAGCTTATACCCCCCTAGCGGGAGGGTCTGGAATGAGCAGTTCTTC. Protein product: CASSLYPPSGRVWNEQFF.

The chain uses TRBV3-1 (or the pseudogene TRBV3-2) and TRBJ1-2, with 8 bases matching TRBD1. V was pared by 5 bases and J by 8 bases, with 7 bases of the junction left unmatched. Germline V gives CDR1 LGHDT, CDR2 YNNKEL (reference sequence). CDR3 length: 13 residues. CDR3 amino acids: CASSSGQGVGYTF. As DNA, the CDR3 is TGTGCCAGCAGCTCAGGACAGGGCGTCGGCTACACCTTC.

A few counts support this clone. The V call is TRBV13, the J call TRBJ2-7; TRBD1 might be the D (5 bases). CDR1 and CDR2 from the germline V gene are PRHDT and FYEKMQ (reference sequence). Trimming stripped 1 base from V and 2 bases from J, with 12 bases between. The CDR3 contains 15 residues. Written as DNA, the CDR3 is TGTGCCAGCAGCTTAGCTACAGGATTAGCCTACGAGCAGTACTTC. Its translation: CASSLATGLAYEQYF.

This clone was counted between two and nine times. The chain joins TRBV19 to TRBJ2-1; 7 bases are shared with TRBD2. This CDR3 comprises 16 residues. The junction had 13 bases not matched to a gene; V was cut back by 3 bases and J by 8 bases. Germline V CDR1 and CDR2: LNHDA, SQIVND (reference sequence). The CDR3 loop reads CASSIFLGGSTYEQFF. The CDR3 nucleotides are TGTGCCAGTAGTATTTTTCTCGGCGGGAGTACCTATGAGCAGTTCTTC.

A few counts support this clone. This chain links TRBV7-3 with TRBJ1-6; D is undetermined. The CDR3 spans 14 residues. Germline V gives CDR1 SGHTA, CDR2 FQGTGA. Trimming took off 4 bases at V and 9 bases at J, with 13 bases between the two ends. The chain's CDR3 is CASSSTPGGSPLHF. The CDR3 bases are TGTGCCAGCAGCTCGACCCCAGGAGGTTCACCCCTCCACTTT.

The V gene is TRBV3-1 (or the pseudogene TRBV3-2), the J gene TRBJ1-6; TRBD1 agrees at 7 bases. Germline loops: CDR1 LGHDT, CDR2 YNNKEL (reference sequence). The CDR3 has 14 residues. J was trimmed by 7 bases and V by 3 bases; bases with no gene match: 3. The CDR3 DNA reads TGTGCCAGCAGCCAGGACAGGACAAATTCACCCCTCCACTTT. This sequence encodes CASSQDRTNSPLHF.

The V call is TRBV20-1, the J call TRBJ1-1, with TRBD1 as a possible D gene (6 bases). Germline-derived CDR1 and CDR2 are DFQATT and SNEGSKA (reference sequence). V lost 3 bases to trimming and J lost 0 bases, with 14 bases between them. The CDR3 sequence is 15 residues long. This CDR3 is CSASTGTPMNTEAFF. The DNA of the CDR3 is TGCAGTGCTAGTACAGGGACGCCTATGAACACTGAAGCTTTCTTT.

This sequence joins TRBV6-4 and TRBJ2-7; the match to TRBD1 covers 10 bases. CDR3 length: 14 amino acids. The ends lost 6 bases at V and 5 bases at J; junction bases unmatched: 7. The germline CDR1 and CDR2 sequences are MRHNA and SNTAGT. CDR3 nucleotides: TGTGCCAGCAGCTTCGGACAGGGGGAGGACGAGCAGTACTTC. This codes for CASSFGQGEDEQYF.

This chain joins TRBV5-5 and TRBJ1-5, with 9 bases fitting TRBD1. Germline loops: CDR1 SGHKS, CDR2 YYEKEE (reference sequence). This CDR3 comprises 15 residues. The V gene end was trimmed by 3 bases and the J gene end by 6 bases; junction bases not matched to a gene: 7. The CDR3 loop is CASSWGQGGAQPQHF. CDR3 nucleotide sequence: TGTGCCAGCAGCTGGGGACAGGGTGGCGCTCAGCCCCAGCATTTT. Looking up the rest from reference TRBV5-5 and TRBJ1-5 gives the full variable domain: DAGVTQSPTHLIKTRGQQVTLRCSPISGHKSVSWYQQVLGQGPQFIFQYYEKEERGRGNFPDRFSARQFPNYSSELNVNALLLGDSALYLCASSWGQGGAQPQHFGDGTRLSIL.

A single count supports this clone. This chain joins TRBV2 and TRBJ2-1, with 7 bases identical to TRBD1. The CDR3 is 12 amino acids. After removal of 6 bases from V and 5 bases from J, the junction contained 1 base not matched to a gene. Germline V gives CDR1 SNHLY, CDR2 FYNNEI. The chain's CDR3 is CASRTGDNEQFF. In DNA form, the CDR3 reads TGTGCCAGCAGAACAGGGGACAATGAGCAGTTCTTC.

The V call is TRBV11-2, the J call TRBJ2-1; no reliable D call. V was clipped by 1 base and J by 5 bases, with 12 bases between them. Germline CDR1 and CDR2: SGHAT and FQNNGV. The CDR3 runs to 15 residues. The CDR3 nucleotides are TGTGCCAGCAGCTTAGTTGGCTTTCCTGACAATGAGCAGTTCTTC. It encodes CASSLVGFPDNEQFF.

The V call is TRBV14, the J call TRBJ2-3, with no clear D. CDR1 is SGHDN, CDR2 FVKESK, per germline. CDR3 size: 14 residues. V was trimmed by 4 bases and J by 2 bases, leaving 10 bases between them. The CDR3 region has the DNA TGTGCCAGCAGCCGAGGAATCATCACAGATACGCAGTATTTT. Translation: CASSRGIITDTQYF.

The chain links TRBV6-4 to TRBJ2-1; 10 bases line up with TRBD2. From germline, CDR1 is MRHNA and CDR2 SNTAGT. This CDR3 spans 16 amino acids. V lost 3 bases and J lost 11; bases outside the gene matches: 13. CDR3 in amino acids: CASSEGGASGSKQQFF. Written as DNA, the CDR3 is TGTGCCAGCAGTGAGGGGGGAGCTAGCGGGAGTAAACAGCAGTTCTTC.

The rearrangement links TRBV5-1 to TRBJ2-7; D not certain. The CDR3 extends over 18 amino acids. Germline V CDR1 and CDR2: SGHRS, YFSETQ. The ends were cut back, 1 base at V and 0 bases at J, with 20 bases in the middle. The CDR3 is CASSLSSVTARSSYEQYF. In nucleotides, the CDR3 is TGCGCCAGCAGCTTGTCATCCGTAACGGCAAGGAGCTCCTACGAGCAGTACTTC.

This chain connects TRBV6-5 to TRBJ2-7; 10 bases match TRBD1. V lost 6 bases and J lost 4; bases outside the gene matches: 9. The CDR3 length is 15 residues. The V gene's germline CDR1 is MNHEY and CDR2 SVGAGI. CDR3 loop: CASSPDWDRGYEQYF. CDR3 sequence (DNA): TGTGCCAGCAGCCCCGATTGGGACAGGGGTTACGAGCAGTACTTC.

The V gene is TRBV19, the J gene TRBJ2-7, with 9 nucleotides matching TRBD1. Per the germline V gene, CDR1 is LNHDA and CDR2 is SQIVND (reference sequence). This CDR3 has 14 residues. Losses at the gene ends were 7 bases for V and 5 bases for J; bases not matched to a gene: 9. The CDR3 DNA reads TGTGCCAGTAATCGGAGGGACAGGGACCACGAGCAGTACTTC. It specifies CASNRRDRDHEQYF.